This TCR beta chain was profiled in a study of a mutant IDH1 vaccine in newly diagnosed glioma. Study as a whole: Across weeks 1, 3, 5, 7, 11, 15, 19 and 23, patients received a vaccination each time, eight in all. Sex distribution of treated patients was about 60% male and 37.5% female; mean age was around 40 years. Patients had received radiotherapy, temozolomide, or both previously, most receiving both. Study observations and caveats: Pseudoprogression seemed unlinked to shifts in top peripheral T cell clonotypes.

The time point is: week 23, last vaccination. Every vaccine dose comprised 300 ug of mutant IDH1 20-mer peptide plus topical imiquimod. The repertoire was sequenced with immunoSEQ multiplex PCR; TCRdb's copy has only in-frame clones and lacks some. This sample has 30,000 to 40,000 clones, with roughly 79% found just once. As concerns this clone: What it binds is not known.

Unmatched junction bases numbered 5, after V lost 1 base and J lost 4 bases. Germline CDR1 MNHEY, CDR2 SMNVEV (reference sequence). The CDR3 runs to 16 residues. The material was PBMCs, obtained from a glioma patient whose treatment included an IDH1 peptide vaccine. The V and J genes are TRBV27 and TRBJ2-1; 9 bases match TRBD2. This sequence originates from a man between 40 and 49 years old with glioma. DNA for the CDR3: TGTGCCAGCAGTTTATATGGGACTAGCAGATACAATGAGCAGTTCTTC. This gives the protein CASSLYGTSRYNEQFF.